This T cell receptor beta chain was observed in a study of shared clonotypes between healthy human individuals. Each replicate PCR on the sorted subsets used about 0.2 ug DNA (around 31,000 T cell genomes). Clones were sequenced by immunoSEQ multiplex PCR, and TCRdb holds only the in-frame ones, with some missing. Of about 2 million clones in the sample, about 94% were seen once. CD45RO negativity and positive selection for CCR7 defined naive CD8 cells, a population that excluded terminally differentiated effector memory CD45RA+ cells. Germline V CDR1 and CDR2: LGHNA, YNFKEQ. Losses at the gene ends were 4 bases for V and 3 bases for J; bases not matched to a gene: 12. The CDR3 spans 17 residues.

This sequence originates from a man in his late teens or twenties in good health. Sequenced input: naive CD8+ T cells sorted from blood. The chain is built from TRBV4-2 and TRBJ1-1; TRBD1 matches at 9 bases. CDR3 protein: CASSPQGDRVRDTEAFF. CDR3 sequence (DNA): TGTGCCAGCAGCCCACAAGGGGACAGGGTCAGGGACACTGAAGCTTTCTTT.